This note documents a single T cell receptor (beta chain) sequence. Its antigen remains unknown. J lost 2 bases, V lost 3 bases, and 2 bases had no gene match. Germline values: CDR1 SGDLS, CDR2 YYNGEE. CDR3 length: 15 residues. The data originate from a study of radiotherapy plus CTLA-4 blockade in lung cancer. Broader study findings: Clones of tumor-derived TCRs expanded in blood after radiotherapy plus ipilimumab. Increased serum interferon-beta after radiation also reportedly predicted response strongly.

Here immunoSEQ multiplex PCR was the method, and the copy in TCRdb shows in-frame clones only, minus some. This sample carries roughly 50,000 clones, 65% to 85% of them seen once, and the ten largest clones take 11%. The TCR was taken from a human donor with non-small cell lung cancer who had stable disease on radiotherapy plus ipilimumab. The chain links TRBV9 to TRBJ1-3; 10 nucleotides match TRBD1. Specimen: peripheral blood, collected from a patient treated with radiotherapy plus ipilimumab. CDR3 region: CASSGGQGTGNTIYF. The CDR3 DNA reads TGTGCCAGCAGCGGGGGACAGGGGACTGGAAACACCATATATTTT.